This T cell receptor (beta chain) derives from a study of T cell changes during pregnancy in multiple sclerosis. A single count supports this clone. Generated by immunoSEQ multiplex PCR, the TCRdb table keeps only in-frame clones and is missing some. The data hold about 73,000 clones, with 92% observed a single time. V lost 0 bases and J lost 2, with 8 bases in between. Germline CDR1 and CDR2: SGHRS and YFSETQ. The CDR3 extends over 14 amino acids. This material consisted of peripheral blood, taken in the third trimester of pregnancy. The receptor was isolated from a female donor in good health, enrolled as a control in a pregnancy study. The chain recombines TRBV5-1 with TRBJ1-2; D is ambiguous. The CDR3 DNA is TGCGCCAGCAGCTTGGACAGTCACAACTATGGCTACACCTTC. Amino acid sequence: CASSLDSHNYGYTF.